This T cell receptor (beta chain) was obtained from a study of cytomegalovirus exposure and HLA in healthy donors. This clone was observed a single time. No antigen is known for it. Study outcomes and limitations: When a later analysis was performed, an Asian-associated ancestry cluster reportedly had fewer N-insertions than the roughly 690-donor mean. An analysis that was carried out later associated 15,000 to 20,000 TCR beta sequences with HLA alleles at 0.05 false discovery rate.

In the PCR, 60 Vbeta and 13 Jbeta primers were used. Method: immunoSEQ multiplex PCR; TCRdb's copy keeps in-frame clones and lacks some. The data contain about 160,000 clones, 80% of them singletons. This CDR3 region has 18 residues. Per the germline V gene, CDR1 is LGHNA and CDR2 is YSLEER. Sequenced input: PBMCs. This receptor was taken from a man aged 25-45 years in good health and CMV-seronegative. The chain employs TRBV4-3 and TRBJ2-5, with D possibly matching TRBD1 (7 bases). Gene TRBJ2-7 matches the end of the DNA better, so the J call may be wrong. The CDR3 sequence: CASSQDEGGQKSYYEQYF. DNA of the CDR3: TGCGCCAGCAGCCAAGATGAGGGGGGACAGAAGTCCTACTACGAGCAGTACTTC.